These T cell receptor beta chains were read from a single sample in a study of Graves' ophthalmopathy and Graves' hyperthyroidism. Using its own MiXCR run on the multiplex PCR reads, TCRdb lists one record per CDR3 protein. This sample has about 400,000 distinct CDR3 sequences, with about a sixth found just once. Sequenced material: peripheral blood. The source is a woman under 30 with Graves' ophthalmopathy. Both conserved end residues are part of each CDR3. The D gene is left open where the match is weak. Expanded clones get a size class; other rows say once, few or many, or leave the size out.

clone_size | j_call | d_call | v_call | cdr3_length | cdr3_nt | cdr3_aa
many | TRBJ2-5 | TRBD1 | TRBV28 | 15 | TGTGCCAGCAGTCGGGGCAGGGGGTCGGGGGAGACCCAGTACTTC | CASSRGRGSGETQYF
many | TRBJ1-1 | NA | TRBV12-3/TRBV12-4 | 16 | TGTGCCAGCAGTTTAGGGCCCGATGCCCCCGGCGCTGAAGCTTTCTTT | CASSLGPDAPGAEAFF
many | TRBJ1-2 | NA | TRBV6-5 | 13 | TGTGCCAGCAGTTATCCGGGCGGCTATGGCTACACCTTC | CASSYPGGYGYTF
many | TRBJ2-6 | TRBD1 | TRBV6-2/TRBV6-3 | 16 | TGTGCCGGCGGCGGGGGACAGGGGGCGTCAGCCAACGTCCTGACTTTC | CAGGGGQGASANVLTF
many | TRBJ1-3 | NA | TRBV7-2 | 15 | TGTGCCAGCAGCTCAGTCAGGGCAGCTGGAAACACCATATATTTT | CASSSVRAAGNTIYF
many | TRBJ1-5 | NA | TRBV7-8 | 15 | TGTGCCAGCAGCCCCGCCGGGGGGCGCGGGCAGCCCCAGCATTTT | CASSPAGGRGQPQHF
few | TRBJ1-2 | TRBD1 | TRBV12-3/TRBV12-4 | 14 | TGTGCCAGCAGGGCGACAGGGCGTGCGAATGGCTACACCTTC | CASRATGRANGYTF
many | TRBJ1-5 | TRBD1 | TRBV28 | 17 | TGTGCCAGCAGACAGTGGACAGGGTTGGGGAGCAATCAGCCCCAGCATTTT | CASRQWTGLGSNQPQHF
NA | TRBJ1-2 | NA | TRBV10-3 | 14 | TGTGCCATCAGTGTGGAGGGTCCTACGGCCGGCTACACCTTC | CAISVEGPTAGYTF
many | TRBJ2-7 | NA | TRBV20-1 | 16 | TGCAGTGCTAGAGACCCTGGGGGGGCTAGCTCCTACGAGCAGTACTTC | CSARDPGGASSYEQYF
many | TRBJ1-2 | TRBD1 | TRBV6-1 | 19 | TGTGCCAGCAGTGGCGCTCCGGGACAGAAGCTTCTAAAGGGCAGTGGCTACACCTTC | CASSGAPGQKLLKGSGYTF
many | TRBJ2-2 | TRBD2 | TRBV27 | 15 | TGTGCCAGCAGTAAACTAGCGGGAGTAGGAGGGGAGCTGTTTTTT | CASSKLAGVGGELFF
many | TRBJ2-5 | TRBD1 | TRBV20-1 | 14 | TGCAGTGCTTCCCGGGACAGCCCTGAGGAGACCCAGTACTTC | CSASRDSPEETQYF
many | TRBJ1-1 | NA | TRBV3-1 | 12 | TGTGCCAGCACCCCCCTCCACTTCGAAGCTTTCTTT | CASTPLHFEAFF
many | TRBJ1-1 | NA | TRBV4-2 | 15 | TGTGCCAGCAGCCAAGATGGGGCAGAGGACACTGAAGCTTTCTTT | CASSQDGAEDTEAFF
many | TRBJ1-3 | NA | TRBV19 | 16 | TGTGCCAGTAGTTGGATGTTACAACGCTCTGGAAACACCATATATTTT | CASSWMLQRSGNTIYF
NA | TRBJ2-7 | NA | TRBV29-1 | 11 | TGCAGCGTTGGTTACGGAGAGGAGCAGTACTTC | CSVGYGEEQYF
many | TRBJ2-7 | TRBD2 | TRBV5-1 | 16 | TGCGCCAGCAGCTGGGGACTAGCGGGAGGGTTCTACGAGCAGTACTTC | CASSWGLAGGFYEQYF
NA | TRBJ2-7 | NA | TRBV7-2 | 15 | TGTGCCAGCAGCTTAGTTGGCATGAGCTCCTACGAGCAGTACTTC | CASSLVGMSSYEQYF
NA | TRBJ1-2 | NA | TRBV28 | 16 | TGTGCCATCCAAAGGGGCAGGGGAAGTAGGAACTATGGCTACACCTTC | CAIQRGRGSRNYGYTF
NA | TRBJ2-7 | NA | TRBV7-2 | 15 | TGTGCCAGCAGCGCGACCTACGGCGCCCATTACGAGCAGTACTTC | CASSATYGAHYEQYF
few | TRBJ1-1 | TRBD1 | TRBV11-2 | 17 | TGTGCCAGCAGCTTAGGAACTCGCGGGACAGGGTACACTGAAGCTTTCTTT | CASSLGTRGTGYTEAFF
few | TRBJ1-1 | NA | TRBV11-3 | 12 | TGTGCCAGCAGCTTAGATAATGGTGAAGCTTTCTTT | CASSLDNGEAFF
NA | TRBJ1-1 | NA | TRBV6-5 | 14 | TGTGCCAGCAGCTATGGCCTGATGAACACTGAAGCTTTCTTT | CASSYGLMNTEAFF
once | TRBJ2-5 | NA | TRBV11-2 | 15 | TGTGCCAGCAGCTTTTACGCGGCAAACCAAGAGACCCAGTACTTC | CASSFYAANQETQYF
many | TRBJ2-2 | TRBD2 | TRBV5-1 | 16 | TGCGCCAGCAGCTTTGCCCGGGAGGGTGTCACCGGGGAGCTGTTTTTT | CASSFAREGVTGELFF
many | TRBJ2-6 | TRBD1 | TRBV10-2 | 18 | TGCGCCAGCAGTGGTCGACAGGGGGTGGGGTCTGGGGCCAACGTCCTGACTTTC | CASSGRQGVGSGANVLTF
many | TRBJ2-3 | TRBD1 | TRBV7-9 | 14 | TGTGCCAGCAGCCCGGACAGGGGCCCAGATACGCAGTATTTT | CASSPDRGPDTQYF
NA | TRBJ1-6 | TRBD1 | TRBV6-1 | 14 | TGTGCCAGCAGTACCACAGGGGGAAGCTCACCCCTCCACTTT | CASSTTGGSSPLHF
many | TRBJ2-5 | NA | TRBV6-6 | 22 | TGTGCCAGCCGTTGGCACCCTACCTTACGTCCGGGACCCCTGGGGCTCCAAGAGACCCAGTACTTC | CASRWHPTLRPGPLGLQETQYF
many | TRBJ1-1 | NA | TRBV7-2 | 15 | TGTGCCAGCAGCACACAGACAGGACTTGAACTTGCAGCTTTCTTT | CASSTQTGLELAAFF
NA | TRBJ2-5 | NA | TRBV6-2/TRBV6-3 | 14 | TGTGCCAGCAGTTACTCGGGTCTAGCAGGGTCCCAGTACTTC | CASSYSGLAGSQYF
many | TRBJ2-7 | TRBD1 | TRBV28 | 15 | TGTGCCAGCAGCCCCGACAGGGCTTCTCCCTACGAGCAGTACTTC | CASSPDRASPYEQYF
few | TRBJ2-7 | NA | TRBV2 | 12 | TGTGCCAGCAGCCTCAGGATCTACGAGCAGTACTTC | CASSLRIYEQYF
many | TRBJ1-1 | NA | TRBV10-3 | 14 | TGTGCCATCAAAGGGGGGCGAATGAACACTGAAGCTTTCTTT | CAIKGGRMNTEAFF
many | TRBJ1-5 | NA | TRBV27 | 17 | TGTGCCAGCAGTCCTCTACACGATCGCGTCAGCAATCAGCCCCAGCATTTT | CASSPLHDRVSNQPQHF
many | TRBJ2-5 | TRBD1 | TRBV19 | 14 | TGTGCCAGTACCGGGGACAGAGACCAAGAGACCCAGTACTTC | CASTGDRDQETQYF
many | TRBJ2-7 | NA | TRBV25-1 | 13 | TGTGCCAGCAGTGAATCTCGACAGGACGAGCAGTACTTC | CASSESRQDEQYF
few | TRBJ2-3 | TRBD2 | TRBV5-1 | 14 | TGCGCCAGCACACCGGGGGGGCCAGGGGATACGCAGTATTTT | CASTPGGPGDTQYF